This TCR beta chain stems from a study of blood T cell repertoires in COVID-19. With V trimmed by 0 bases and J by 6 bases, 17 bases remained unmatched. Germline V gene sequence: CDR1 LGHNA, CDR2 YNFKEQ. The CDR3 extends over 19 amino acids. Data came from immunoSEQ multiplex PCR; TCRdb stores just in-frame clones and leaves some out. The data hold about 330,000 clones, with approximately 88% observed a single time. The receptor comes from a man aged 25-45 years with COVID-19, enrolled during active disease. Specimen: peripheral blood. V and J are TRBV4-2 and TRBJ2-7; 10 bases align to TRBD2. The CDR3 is CASSQELTSGWFESGEQYF. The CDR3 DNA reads TGTGCCAGCAGCCAAGAATTGACTAGCGGGTGGTTCGAGTCAGGCGAGCAGTACTTC.